The rows below give T cell receptor beta chains drawn from one sample of a study of T-cell reconstitution after alpha-beta-depleted transplantation in children. TCRdb reprocessed the PCR reads with MiXCR, giving one entry per CDR3 protein. The table records a few hundred thousand distinct CDR3 sequences, around 7.3% of them present only once. This specimen consisted of peripheral blood, obtained 360 days after TCRalphabeta/CD19-depleted stem cell transplant. The receptor set was obtained from a female patient between 2 and 10 years old who had a stem cell transplant for Fanconi anemia, so the T cells may come from the graft donor. Both conserved end residues are part of each CDR3. Each record gives: V gene, D gene, clone size, J gene, CDR3 protein, CDR3 DNA. D genes are given only for firm matches. Clone size appears in some rows only: once, few, many, or a class for an expanded clone.

>TRBV5-5|TRBD2|NA|TRBJ2-1
CASRITGTRGNEQFF
TGTGCCAGCAGAATAACCGGGACTAGGGGGAATGAGCAGTTCTTC
>TRBV5-1|NA|many|TRBJ2-7
CASSLALVGPYEQYF
TGCGCCAGCAGCTTGGCTCTCGTAGGCCCCTACGAGCAGTACTTC
>TRBV12-3/TRBV12-4|TRBD1|many|TRBJ1-1
CASSPGQGTEAFF
TGTGCCAGCAGTCCAGGACAGGGGACTGAAGCTTTCTTT
>TRBV11-2|NA|many|TRBJ1-2
CASSLSYGYTF
TGTGCCAGCAGCCTAAGCTATGGCTACACCTTC
>TRBV15|TRBD1|few|TRBJ2-5
CATSRDFGRGQETQYF
TGTGCCACCAGCAGAGATTTTGGCAGGGGGCAAGAGACCCAGTACTTC
>TRBV4-2|TRBD1|few|TRBJ2-1
CASSQEQGGYNEQFF
TGTGCCAGCAGCCAAGAACAGGGGGGATACAATGAGCAGTTCTTC
>TRBV27|TRBD1|few|TRBJ1-1
CASRPGGGNTEAFF
TGTGCCAGCAGACCAGGGGGCGGGAACACTGAAGCTTTCTTT
>TRBV7-9|NA|few|TRBJ2-2
CASSLGTYTGELFF
TGTGCCAGCAGCTTAGGGACCTACACCGGGGAGCTGTTTTTT
>TRBV3-1|NA|few|TRBJ1-2
CASSERRGKGYTF
TGTGCCAGCAGCGAGAGGAGGGGGAAGGGCTACACCTTC
>TRBV19|NA|few|TRBJ1-5
CASSILDNLGVRTQHF
TGTGCCAGTAGTATCTTGGACAACCTCGGGGTAAGGACCCAGCATTTT
>TRBV2|NA|few|TRBJ1-5
CASSELGGMGPQHF
TGTGCCAGCAGTGAACTGGGGGGGATGGGGCCCCAGCATTTT
>TRBV18|TRBD1|NA|TRBJ2-7
CASSRQGARSSYEQYF
TGTGCCAGCTCACGACAGGGGGCTAGGAGCTCCTACGAGCAGTACTTC
>TRBV29-1|NA|many|TRBJ2-5
CSGQIQETQYF
TGCAGCGGACAGATACAAGAGACCCAGTACTTC
>TRBV4-1|NA|many|TRBJ2-2
CASSHNTGELFF
TGCGCCAGCAGCCATAACACCGGGGAGCTGTTTTTT
>TRBV7-8|NA|few|TRBJ2-1
CASSPYRISYNEQFF
TGTGCCAGCAGCCCCTACCGAATTTCCTACAATGAGCAGTTCTTC
>TRBV11-2|TRBD1|NA|TRBJ1-6
CASSLTGGYNSPLHF
TGTGCCAGCAGCTTGACAGGGGGCTATAATTCACCCCTCCACTTT
>TRBV6-5|NA|many|TRBJ1-1
CASSSMRGVTEAFF
TGTGCCAGCAGTTCCATGAGGGGGGTCACTGAAGCTTTCTTT
>TRBV20-1|NA|many|TRBJ2-1
CSASSYNEQFF
TGCAGTGCTAGCTCCTACAATGAGCAGTTCTTC
>TRBV19|NA|NA|TRBJ1-2
CASSMTPVDYGYTF
TGTGCCAGTAGTATGACTCCGGTGGACTATGGCTACACCTTC
>TRBV20-1|NA|many|TRBJ2-7
CSARSQGNPYEQYF
TGCAGTGCTAGATCCCAGGGGAACCCCTACGAGCAGTACTTC
>TRBV12-3/TRBV12-4|TRBD1|many|TRBJ1-2
CASSFGGTARLPYGYTF
TGTGCCAGCAGTTTCGGGGGGACAGCGAGACTACCCTATGGCTACACCTTC
>TRBV6-2/TRBV6-3|NA|few|TRBJ2-1
CASSYSLGGSSYNEQFF
TGTGCCAGCAGTTACTCGTTGGGGGGCAGCTCCTACAATGAGCAGTTCTTC
>TRBV11-2|NA|NA|TRBJ1-2
CASGLWDNYGYTF
TGTGCCAGCGGCCTCTGGGATAACTATGGCTACACCTTC
>TRBV5-1|TRBD2|many|TRBJ2-1
CASSLEAGGYNEQFF
TGCGCCAGCAGCTTGGAAGCGGGAGGTTACAATGAGCAGTTCTTC
>TRBV3-1|TRBD1|NA|TRBJ1-1
CASSQVGMKGANLNTEAFF
TGTGCCAGCAGCCAAGTGGGTATGAAGGGGGCGAATTTGAACACTGAAGCTTTCTTT
>TRBV5-5|NA|many|TRBJ2-4
CASSAVNIQYF
TGTGCCAGCAGCGCCGTAAACATTCAGTACTTC
>TRBV5-1|NA|NA|TRBJ1-1
CASSFLKTGLTEAFF
TGCGCCAGCAGCTTCCTAAAAACAGGGCTCACTGAAGCTTTCTTT
>TRBV5-6|NA|few|TRBJ1-5
CASSLANSNQPQHF
TGTGCCAGCAGCTTGGCAAATAGCAATCAGCCCCAGCATTTT
>TRBV5-1|NA|many|TRBJ2-4
CASSPAAQGNIQYF
TGCGCCAGCAGCCCGGCGGCCCAGGGGAACATTCAGTACTTC
>TRBV2|TRBD1|few|TRBJ2-3
CASRPTQGAVVKSTDTQYF
TGTGCCAGCAGACCCACCCAGGGGGCGGTGGTCAAAAGCACAGATACGCAGTATTTT
>TRBV29-1|TRBD1|many|TRBJ1-3
CSVDGGTGPGNTIYF
TGCAGCGTTGACGGCGGGACAGGGCCGGGAAACACCATATATTTT
>TRBV5-4|TRBD2|many|TRBJ2-1
CASSLGLAVNNEQFF
TGTGCCAGCAGCTTGGGACTAGCGGTAAACAATGAGCAGTTCTTC
>TRBV24-1|NA|few|TRBJ2-3
CATSDTNTDTQYF
TGTGCCACCAGCGACACTAACACAGATACGCAGTATTTT
>TRBV7-2|NA|NA|TRBJ2-4
CASSLSQSAIQYF
TGTGCCAGCAGCTTATCACAGTCTGCCATTCAGTACTTC
>TRBV18|TRBD1|many|TRBJ2-3
CASSIRTGGTDTQYF
TGTGCCAGCTCCATCCGGACAGGGGGCACAGATACGCAGTATTTT
>TRBV12-3/TRBV12-4|TRBD1|many|TRBJ1-6
CASRDRGDSPLHF
TGTGCCAGCCGGGACAGGGGCGATTCACCCCTCCACTTT
>TRBV12-3/TRBV12-4|NA|many|TRBJ2-1
CASTPPGSESNEQFF
TGTGCCAGCACCCCGCCCGGGAGCGAAAGCAATGAGCAGTTCTTC
>TRBV11-2|NA|few|TRBJ2-7
CASSSESSYEQYF
TGTGCCAGCAGTTCAGAGAGCTCCTACGAGCAGTACTTC
>TRBV19|NA|NA|TRBJ1-1
CASSIGGSGGEAFF
TGTGCCAGTAGTATAGGGGGTTCGGGCGGTGAAGCTTTCTTT
>TRBV4-3|TRBD1|few|TRBJ1-1
CASSQDPAGGTEAFF
TGCGCCAGCAGCCAAGACCCGGCAGGGGGGACTGAAGCTTTCTTT